The present entry profiles one T cell receptor (beta chain) with its context. The data derive from a study of blood T cell repertoires in COVID-19. Here immunoSEQ multiplex PCR was the method, and the copy in TCRdb shows in-frame clones only, minus some. The sample has 25,000 to 30,000 clones; about 76% are singletons. The V gene end was trimmed by 5 bases and the J gene end by 3 bases; junction bases not matched to a gene: 7. Per germline, CDR1 SGHNT and CDR2 YYREEE (reference sequence). The CDR3 loop spans 15 amino acids. Sequencing input: peripheral blood. The chain employs TRBV5-4 and TRBJ2-7; 11 bases are shared with TRBD2. The source of this sequence is a man older than 75 with active or convalescent COVID-19. For the CDR3, the DNA is TGTGCCAGCAGATCTTATAGCGGGGGGGGCTACGAGCAGTACTTC. It is translated as CASRSYSGGGYEQYF.